The clone carrying this T cell receptor beta chain was recorded a few times. Its cognate antigen is unknown. There are 14 residues in the CDR3. CDR1 and CDR2 (germline): MNHEY, SVGEGT. Trimming stripped 4 bases from V and 2 bases from J, with 11 bases between. The data derive from a study of blood T cells in healthy people across ages. Findings of the study overall: Strong correlation was found linking TCR beta diversity to naive T cell percentage. It was the long-lived donors that had more naive CD4+ cells and higher diversity than aged donors. A roughly linear age-dependent decrease characterized TCR beta diversity per million T cells.

With a J-beta primer mix and a sample-barcoded 5' primer, a second PCR ran roughly 6 to 11 cycles. MiXCR was run by TCRdb on the 5' RACE reads, yielding one entry per CDR3 protein. In the table there are 450,000 to 700,000 distinct CDR3 sequences, about 25% of which are singletons. The sequence derives from a woman between 65 and 79 years old in good health. J is TRBJ2-5 and V is TRBV6-2 or TRBV6-3; D is ambiguous. Sequenced: blood. The CDR3 nucleotides read TGTGCCAGCAGTTGGACGGCCACACAAGAGACCCAGTACTTC. Protein product: CASSWTATQETQYF.